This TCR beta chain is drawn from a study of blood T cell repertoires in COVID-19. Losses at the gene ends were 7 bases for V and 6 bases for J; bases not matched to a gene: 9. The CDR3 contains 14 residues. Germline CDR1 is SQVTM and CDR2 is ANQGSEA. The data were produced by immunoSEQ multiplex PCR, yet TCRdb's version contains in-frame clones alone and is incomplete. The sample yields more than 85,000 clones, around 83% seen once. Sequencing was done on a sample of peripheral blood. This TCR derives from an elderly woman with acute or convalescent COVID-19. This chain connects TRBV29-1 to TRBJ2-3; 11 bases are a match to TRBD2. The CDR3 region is CSGSLAGVADTQYF. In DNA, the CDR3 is TGCAGCGGGTCACTAGCGGGAGTTGCGGATACGCAGTATTTT.